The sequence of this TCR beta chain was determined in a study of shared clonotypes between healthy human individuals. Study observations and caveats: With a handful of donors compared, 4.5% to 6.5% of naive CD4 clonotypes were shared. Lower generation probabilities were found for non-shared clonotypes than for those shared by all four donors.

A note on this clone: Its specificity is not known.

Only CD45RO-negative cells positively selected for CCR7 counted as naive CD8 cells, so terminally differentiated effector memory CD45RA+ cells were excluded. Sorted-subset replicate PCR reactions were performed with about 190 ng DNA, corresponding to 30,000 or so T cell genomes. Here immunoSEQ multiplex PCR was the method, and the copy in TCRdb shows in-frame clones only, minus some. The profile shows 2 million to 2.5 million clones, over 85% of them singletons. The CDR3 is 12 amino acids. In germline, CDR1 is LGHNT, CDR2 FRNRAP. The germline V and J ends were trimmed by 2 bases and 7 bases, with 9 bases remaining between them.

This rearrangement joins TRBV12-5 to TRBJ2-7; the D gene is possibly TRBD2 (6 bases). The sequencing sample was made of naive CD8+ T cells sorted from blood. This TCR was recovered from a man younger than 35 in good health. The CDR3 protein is CASGLRGAEQYF. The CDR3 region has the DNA TGTGCTAGTGGTTTGCGCGGGGCTGAGCAGTACTTC.